The next 21 T cell receptor beta chains were all read from a single sample in a study of blood T cell repertoires in COVID-19. Method: immunoSEQ multiplex PCR; TCRdb's copy keeps in-frame clones and lacks some. The sample has 240,000 or so clones; more than 70% are singletons. Sequences were obtained from PBMCs or T cells enriched from blood (not recorded which). These receptors all stem from a woman in her 50s who had recovered from COVID-19.

This clone was counted a few times. The CDR3 DNA reads as TGTGCCAGCACTACTCGACAGGGAAAGAACACTGAAGCTTTCTTT. Protein: CASTTRQGKNTEAFF. The chain joins TRBV3-1 (or the pseudogene TRBV3-2) to TRBJ1-1, with 7 bases identical to TRBD1. Germline assignment: CDR1 LGHDT and CDR2 YNNKEL (reference sequence). The CDR3 extends over 15 amino acids. The ends lost 7 bases at V and 1 base at J; junction bases unmatched: 9.

This rearrangement joins TRBV28 to TRBJ2-1; 14 nucleotides match TRBD2. The CDR3 consists of 16 residues. The germline gives CDR1 MDHEN, CDR2 SYDVKM. V shed 6 bases, J shed 9 bases, and the junction held 10 bases outside the gene matches. CDR3 region: CASSSTGTSGSSEQFF. CDR3 bases: TGTGCCAGCAGCTCTACTGGGACTAGCGGGAGTAGTGAGCAGTTCTTC.

The chain combines TRBV20-1 with TRBJ2-1; the D is unclear. The CDR3 covers 13 residues. V was shortened by 3 bases and J by 5 bases, with 11 bases between the two germline ends. Germline V gene data show CDR1 as DFQATT and CDR2 as SNEGSKA (reference sequence). The CDR3 coding sequence is TGCAGTGCTAGTCACTACCGAAACAATGAGCAGTTCTTC. The encoded protein is CSASHYRNNEQFF.

The J gene is TRBJ2-2, the V gene TRBV28; D may be TRBD2 (6 bases). V was clipped by 8 bases and J by 4 bases, with 26 bases between them. Germline lookup yields CDR1 MDHEN and CDR2 SYDVKM. CDR3 length: 18 amino acids. The CDR3 region has the DNA TGTGCCAGCTCCCATATCCCCGTGGCGGGGTGGGGCACCGGGGAGCTGTTTTTT. Translating it yields CASSHIPVAGWGTGELFF.

This clone was recorded only once. V gene TRBV28 combines with J gene TRBJ1-6; 9 bases agree with TRBD1. Germline assignment: CDR1 MDHEN and CDR2 SYDVKM. The CDR3 totals 17 residues. V gave up 1 base and J gave up 8 bases; unmatched junction bases: 9. CDR3 sequence (DNA): TGTGCCAGCAGTTTATATCGTCCGGGACAGGGTCATTCACCCCTCCACTTT. It codes for CASSLYRPGQGHSPLHF.

The J gene is TRBJ1-5, the V gene TRBV7-2; possible D gene TRBD1, 5 bases. The CDR3 has 15 residues. Germline lookup yields CDR1 SGHTA and CDR2 FQGNSA. The germline V and J ends were trimmed by 1 base and 3 bases, with 10 bases remaining between them. The DNA of the CDR3 is TGTGCCAGCAGCTTAGTTAGGGGTAACAATCAGCCCCAGCATTTT. Residues: CASSLVRGNNQPQHF.

This chain links TRBV5-1 with TRBJ1-4; D is uncertain. The V and J ends lost 3 bases and 6 bases respectively, with 6 bases between them. CDR1 is SGHRS, CDR2 YFSETQ, per germline. CDR3 size: 12 residues. CDR3 sequence: CASSSVDEKLFF. CDR3 DNA sequence: TGCGCCAGCAGCTCGGTGGATGAAAAACTGTTTTTT.

This chain connects TRBV19 to TRBJ2-3; 15 nucleotides match TRBD2. J was trimmed by 1 base and V by 8 bases; bases with no gene match: 7. The CDR3 length is 17 residues. In germline, CDR1 is LNHDA, CDR2 SQIVND (reference sequence). The CDR3 DNA reads TGTGCCAGTGGGGGACTAGCGGGAGGCGGGGGCACAGATACGCAGTATTTT. It codes for CASGGLAGGGGTDTQYF.

This clone was detected only once. In DNA, the CDR3 is TGTGCCAGCAGCCAAGGACTCTATAATTCACCCCTCCACTTT. Its translation: CASSQGLYNSPLHF. This sequence joins TRBV14 and TRBJ1-6; no definite D call. This CDR3 comprises 14 residues. Germline V lookup: CDR1 SGHDN, CDR2 FVKESK. V was shortened by 1 base and J by 3 bases, with 4 bases between the two germline ends.

The chain uses TRBV28 and TRBJ2-7, with 8 positions matching TRBD2. Losses at the gene ends were 2 bases for V and 5 bases for J; bases not matched to a gene: 8. Per the germline V gene, CDR1 is MDHEN and CDR2 is SYDVKM. The CDR3 loop spans 15 amino acids. CDR3 residues: CASSLVLAGPHEQYF. As DNA, the CDR3 is TGTGCCAGCAGTTTAGTTCTAGCGGGCCCCCACGAGCAGTACTTC.

This clone was recorded at least ten times. The CDR3 DNA is TGTGCCAGCAGTGATGCCGACAAGAGCTCCTACGAGCAGTACTTC. Protein: CASSDADKSSYEQYF. The rearrangement joins TRBV2 to TRBJ2-7; no definite D call. V was pared by 3 bases and J by 0 bases, with 12 bases between. The germline CDR1 and CDR2 sequences are SNHLY and FYNNEI. CDR3 length: 15 residues.

The chain links TRBV6-5 to TRBJ2-5; a possible D gene is TRBD1 (6 bases). The V gene lost 0 bases and the J gene lost 2 bases, with 13 bases spanning the gap. The germline CDR1 and CDR2 sequences are MNHEY and SVGAGI. This CDR3 has 16 residues. The CDR3, as DNA: TGTGCCAGCAGTTACTCGGCAGGGGTGCGGCAAGAGACCCAGTACTTC. This gives the protein CASSYSAGVRQETQYF.

The J gene is TRBJ1-1, the V gene TRBV27; perhaps TRBD1 as D (5 bases). Germline V gene sequence: CDR1 MNHEY, CDR2 SMNVEV (reference sequence). The CDR3 is 13 amino acids. The germline V and J ends were trimmed by 6 bases and 5 bases, with 13 bases remaining between them. DNA of the CDR3: TGTGCCAGCAGCCCTCGGGGGGAGACTGAAGCTTTCTTT. Translating gives CASSPRGETEAFF.

This chain links TRBV3-1 (or the pseudogene TRBV3-2) with TRBJ2-3, with TRBD2 identical over 9 bases. Germline V gives CDR1 LGHDT, CDR2 YNNKEL (reference sequence). The CDR3 consists of 14 residues. J gave up 8 bases and V 1 base, and 4 bases lay outside the gene matches. The CDR3 nucleotides are TGTGCCAGCAGCCAAGGGCGGGAGGGGGGTACGCAGTATTTT. It yields the protein CASSQGREGGTQYF.

V gene TRBV3-1 (or the pseudogene TRBV3-2) combines with J gene TRBJ2-1; 9 nucleotides agree with TRBD2. Losses at the gene ends were 4 bases for V and 5 bases for J; bases not matched to a gene: 12. The CDR3 runs to 17 residues. Germline CDR1 and CDR2: LGHDT and YNNKEL (reference sequence). The CDR3 loop reads CASSPKGATSGNNEQFF. For the CDR3, the DNA is TGTGCCAGCAGCCCGAAAGGCGCGACTAGCGGAAACAATGAGCAGTTCTTC.

V gene TRBV30 combines with J gene TRBJ1-4, with 8 bases fitting TRBD1. V lost 3 bases to trimming and J lost 8 bases; unmatched junction nucleotides: 5. Germline V gene sequence: CDR1 GTSNPN, CDR2 SVGIG (reference sequence). This CDR3 spans 13 amino acids. The CDR3 protein is CAWRTGVYEKLFF. Here the CDR3 DNA reads TGTGCCTGGAGGACAGGGGTCTACGAAAAACTGTTTTTT.

The chain combines TRBV5-5 with TRBJ2-7, with D perhaps matching TRBD2 (6 bases). The length of the CDR3 is 13 residues. Germline V gene data show CDR1 as SGHKS and CDR2 as YYEKEE (reference sequence). Trimming removed 1 base at V and 1 base at J, with 6 bases between. The CDR3 is CASSLRESYEQYF. The CDR3 DNA is TGTGCCAGCAGCTTGCGGGAGTCCTACGAGCAGTACTTC.

The genes are TRBV4-3 and TRBJ2-1, with D possibly being TRBD2 (5 bases). This CDR3 region has 14 residues. Germline loops: CDR1 LGHNA, CDR2 YSLEER. V lost 0 bases to trimming and J lost 9 bases, with 12 bases between them. CDR3 in amino acids: CASSQDSGIREQFF. CDR3 nucleotide sequence: TGCGCCAGCAGCCAAGACTCCGGGATTCGTGAGCAGTTCTTC.

This clone was seen a single time. The rearrangement uses TRBV15 and TRBJ1-1; 12 nucleotides match TRBD1. CDR3 length equals 15 residues. Germline trimming cut 0 bases from V and 10 bases from J; bases unmatched to any gene: 6. Germline V gives CDR1 LNHNV, CDR2 YYDKDF (reference sequence). As DNA, the CDR3 is TGTGCCACCAGCAGAGAGCCGGGACAGGGGGCGAGAGCTTTCTTT. Protein: CATSREPGQGARAFF.

The chain couples TRBV2 to TRBJ1-6; maybe TRBD1 (6 bases). This CDR3 region has 17 residues. Trimming took off 1 base at V and 7 bases at J, with 17 bases between the two ends. Germline V gives CDR1 SNHLY, CDR2 FYNNEI. This CDR3 reads CASSEGRRTVVNSPLHF. The CDR3 DNA reads as TGTGCCAGCAGTGAAGGCCGAAGGACAGTAGTAAATTCACCCCTCCACTTT.

This clone has just a few counts. The chain has TRBV29-1 and TRBJ1-1, with a possible D match to TRBD1 (6 bases). This CDR3 has 14 residues. V was shortened by 6 bases and J by 3 bases, with 17 bases between the two germline ends. Germline CDR1 SQVTM, CDR2 ANQGSEA. The CDR3 reads CSVGTGQRHTEAFF. CDR3 DNA sequence: TGCAGCGTGGGAACCGGACAGCGGCACACTGAAGCTTTCTTT.